The entry below describes one T cell receptor beta chain. The antigen is unknown. This sample is drawn from a study of T cell responses to AZD1222 COVID-19 vaccine. Study-wide points: Baseline seropositivity occurred in only six AZD1222 recipients. Clonal diversity was possibly underestimated, and white British individuals and females predominated among donors. Spike regions recognized by vaccine-associated CD4 TCRs spanned the protein, led by 160-218 and 743-854.

Trimming pared 0 bases from V and 0 bases from J, leaving 13 bases between. There are 17 residues in the CDR3. Germline V lookup: CDR1 SGDLS, CDR2 YYNGEE. Data came from immunoSEQ multiplex PCR; TCRdb stores just in-frame clones and leaves some out. This repertoire shows under 150,000 clones, approximately 90% found once; its top ten account for 11%. The sequence came from an adult in good health. The sample consisted of peripheral blood, taken on day 0 of MenACWY control vaccination. This sequence joins TRBV9 and TRBJ2-1; D is undetermined. The CDR3 nucleotides read TGTGCCAGCAGCGTAGCTATGATGGCGAACTCCTACAATGAGCAGTTCTTC. Protein product: CASSVAMMANSYNEQFF.